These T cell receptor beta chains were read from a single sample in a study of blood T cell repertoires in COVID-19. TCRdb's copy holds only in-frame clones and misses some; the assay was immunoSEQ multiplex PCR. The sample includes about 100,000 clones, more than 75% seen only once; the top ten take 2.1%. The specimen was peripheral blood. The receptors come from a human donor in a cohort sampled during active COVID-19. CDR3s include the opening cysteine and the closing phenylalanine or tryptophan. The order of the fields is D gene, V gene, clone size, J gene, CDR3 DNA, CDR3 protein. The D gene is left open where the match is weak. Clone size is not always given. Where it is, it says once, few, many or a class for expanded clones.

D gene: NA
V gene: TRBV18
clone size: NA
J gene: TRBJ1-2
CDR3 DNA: TGTGCCAGCTCACCAGAACAAAACTATGGCTACACCTTC
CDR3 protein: CASSPEQNYGYTF

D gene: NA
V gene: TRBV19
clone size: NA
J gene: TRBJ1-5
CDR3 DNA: TGTGCCAGTAGTACCCTTGGAGCCGGCAATCAGCCCCAGCATTTT
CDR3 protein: CASSTLGAGNQPQHF

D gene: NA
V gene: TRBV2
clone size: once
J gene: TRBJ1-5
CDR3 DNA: TGTGCCAGCAGTGAAGCAGGAGGTTATAGCAATCAGCCCCAGCATTTT
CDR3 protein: CASSEAGGYSNQPQHF

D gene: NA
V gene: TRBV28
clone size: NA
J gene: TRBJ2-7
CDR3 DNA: TGTGCCACCAGTCCAGCGGGTGGATCCTACGAGCAGTACTTC
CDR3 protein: CATSPAGGSYEQYF

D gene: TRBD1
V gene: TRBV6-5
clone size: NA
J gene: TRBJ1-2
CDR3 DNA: TGTGCCAGCAGTACACCGGGACAGGGGGGCGGCTACACCTTC
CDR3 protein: CASSTPGQGGGYTF

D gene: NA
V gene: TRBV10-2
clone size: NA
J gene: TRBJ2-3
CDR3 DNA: TGCGCCAGCAGCGAAGCTAGCGTTGGCACAGATACGCAGTATTTT
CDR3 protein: CASSEASVGTDTQYF

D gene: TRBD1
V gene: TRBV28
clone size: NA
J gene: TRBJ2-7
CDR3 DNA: TGTGCCAGCGCCACCGGGACAGGAGCGTACGAGCAGTACTTC
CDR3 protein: CASATGTGAYEQYF

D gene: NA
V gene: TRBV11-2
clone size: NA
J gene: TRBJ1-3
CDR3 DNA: TGTGCCAGCAGCTTAGGGGAGGTCGGCTCTGGAAACACCATATATTTT
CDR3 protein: CASSLGEVGSGNTIYF

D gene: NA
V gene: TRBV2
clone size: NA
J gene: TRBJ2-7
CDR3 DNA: TGTGCCAGCAGACAGGGTCCGGACTACGAGCAGTACTTC
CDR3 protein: CASRQGPDYEQYF

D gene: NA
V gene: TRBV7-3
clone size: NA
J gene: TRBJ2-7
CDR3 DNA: TGTGCCAGCAGCTCATACTGGGGAGACGAGCAGTACTTC
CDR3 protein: CASSSYWGDEQYF

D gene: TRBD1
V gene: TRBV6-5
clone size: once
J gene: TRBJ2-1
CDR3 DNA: TGTGCCAGCAGACAGGGGGCGACCCATGAGCAGTTCTTC
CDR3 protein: CASRQGATHEQFF

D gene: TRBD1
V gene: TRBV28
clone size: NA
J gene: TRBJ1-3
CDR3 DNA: TGTGCCAGCAGTCCGTATGAACAGGGGTATAGAAACACCATATATTTT
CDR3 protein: CASSPYEQGYRNTIYF

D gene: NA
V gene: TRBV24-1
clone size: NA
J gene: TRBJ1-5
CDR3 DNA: TGTGCCACCAGTGATTCGGTAGGGGGTCAGCCCCAGCATTTT
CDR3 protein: CATSDSVGGQPQHF

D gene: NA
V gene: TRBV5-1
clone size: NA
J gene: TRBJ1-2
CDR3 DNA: TGCGCCAGCAGCTTGGAGGGCCATCAGGGGAATGGCTACACCTTC
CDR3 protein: CASSLEGHQGNGYTF

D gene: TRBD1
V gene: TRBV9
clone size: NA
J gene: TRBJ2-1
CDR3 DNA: TGTGCCAGCAGCGTAGGGACAGGGCGCGATGAGCAGTTCTTC
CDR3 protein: CASSVGTGRDEQFF

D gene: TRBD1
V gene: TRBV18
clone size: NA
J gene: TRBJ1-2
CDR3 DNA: TGTGCCAGCTCAATCGTTGGACAGGGAAGTTCTGGCTACACCTTC
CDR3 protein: CASSIVGQGSSGYTF

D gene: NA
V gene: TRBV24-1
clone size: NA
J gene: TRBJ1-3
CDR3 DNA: TGTGCCACCAGTGATTCGCGGGTCGAGTCTGGAAACACCATATATTTT
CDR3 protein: CATSDSRVESGNTIYF

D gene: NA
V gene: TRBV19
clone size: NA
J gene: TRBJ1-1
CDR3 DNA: TGTGCCAGTAGGAGACCCCCCCAGGGCGGTGGGAACACTGAAGCTTTCTTT
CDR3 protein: CASRRPPQGGGNTEAFF

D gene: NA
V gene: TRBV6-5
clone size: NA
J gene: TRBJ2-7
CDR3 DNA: TGTGCCAGCTGGGTAGGACTCGAGGACGAGCAGTACTTC
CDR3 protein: CASWVGLEDEQYF

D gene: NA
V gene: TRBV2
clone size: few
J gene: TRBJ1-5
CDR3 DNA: TGTGCCAGCAGTGGACCCTCGCCAGGGGCCCAGCCCCAGCATTTT
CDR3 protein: CASSGPSPGAQPQHF

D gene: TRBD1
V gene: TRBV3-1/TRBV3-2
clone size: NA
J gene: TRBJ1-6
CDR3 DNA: TGTGCCAGCAGCCGGACCCCCGGGACAGGGGATTCACCCCTCCACTTT
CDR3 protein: CASSRTPGTGDSPLHF

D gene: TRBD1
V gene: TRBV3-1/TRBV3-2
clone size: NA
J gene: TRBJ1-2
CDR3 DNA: TGTGCCAGCAGCCTAGGACAGGCAGGACGGGGCTACACCTTC
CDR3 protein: CASSLGQAGRGYTF

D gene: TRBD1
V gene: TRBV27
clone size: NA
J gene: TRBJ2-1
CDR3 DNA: TGTGCCAGCAGGTCTCAGGGGGCGTCGTCCAATGAGCAGTTCTTC
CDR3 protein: CASRSQGASSNEQFF

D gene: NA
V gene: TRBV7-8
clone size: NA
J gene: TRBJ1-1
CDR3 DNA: TGTGCCAGCAGCCCGCGGACAGCCCTTTCCCCTTTCTTT
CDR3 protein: CASSPRTALSPFF

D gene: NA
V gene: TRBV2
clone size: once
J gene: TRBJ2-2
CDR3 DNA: TGTGCCAGCAGTGAGGAGATGACCGGGGAGCTGTTTTTT
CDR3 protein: CASSEEMTGELFF

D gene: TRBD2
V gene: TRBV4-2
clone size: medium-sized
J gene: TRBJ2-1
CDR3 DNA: TGTGCCAGCAGCCAAGAGCGGGGGGGCATCAATGAGCAGTTCTTC
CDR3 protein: CASSQERGGINEQFF

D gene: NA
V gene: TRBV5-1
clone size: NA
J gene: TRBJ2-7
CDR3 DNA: TGCGCCAGCAGCTTCCTACAGGACGAGCAGTACTTC
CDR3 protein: CASSFLQDEQYF

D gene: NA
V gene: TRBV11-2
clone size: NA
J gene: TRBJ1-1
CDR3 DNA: TGTGCCAGCAGCTTTAGTGGACAGAACACTGAAGCTTTCTTT
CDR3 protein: CASSFSGQNTEAFF

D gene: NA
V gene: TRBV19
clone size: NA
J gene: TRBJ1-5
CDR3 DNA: TGTGCCAGTAGTATAGGCGGGGTGGAAAATCAGCCCCAGCATTTT
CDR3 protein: CASSIGGVENQPQHF

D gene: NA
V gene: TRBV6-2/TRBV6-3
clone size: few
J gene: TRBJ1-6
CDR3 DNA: TGTGCCAGCAGCGGCCAGGGGCGATCACCCCTCCACTTT
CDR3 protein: CASSGQGRSPLHF

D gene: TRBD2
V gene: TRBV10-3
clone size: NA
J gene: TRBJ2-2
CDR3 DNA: TGTGCCATCAGTGCTAGCGGAGCGAACACCGGGGAGCTGTTTTTT
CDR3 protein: CAISASGANTGELFF

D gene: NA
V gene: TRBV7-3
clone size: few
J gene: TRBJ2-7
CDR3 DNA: TGTGCCAGCAGCCCCGGAGGGCCCTACGAGCAGTACTTC
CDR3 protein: CASSPGGPYEQYF

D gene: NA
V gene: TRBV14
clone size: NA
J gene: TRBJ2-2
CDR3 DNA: TGTGCCAGCAGCCCTCTCCGGACCGGGGAGCTGTTTTTT
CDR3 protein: CASSPLRTGELFF

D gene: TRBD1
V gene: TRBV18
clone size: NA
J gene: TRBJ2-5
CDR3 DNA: TGTGCCAGCTCACCTAGAGACAGGGGGCAAGAGACCCAGTACTTC
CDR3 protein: CASSPRDRGQETQYF

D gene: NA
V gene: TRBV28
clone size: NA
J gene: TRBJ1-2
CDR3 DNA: TGTGCCAGCAGTTTACATGCGGGGGTAGGCGGCTACACCTTC
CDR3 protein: CASSLHAGVGGYTF

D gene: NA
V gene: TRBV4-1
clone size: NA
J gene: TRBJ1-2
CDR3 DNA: TGCGCCAGCAGCCGAGAGACAGACCTCTATGGCTACACCTTC
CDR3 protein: CASSRETDLYGYTF

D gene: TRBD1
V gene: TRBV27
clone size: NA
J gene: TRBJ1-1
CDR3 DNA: TGTGCCAGCAGGTTGACAGGGGAGAACACTGAAGCTTTCTTT
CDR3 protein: CASRLTGENTEAFF

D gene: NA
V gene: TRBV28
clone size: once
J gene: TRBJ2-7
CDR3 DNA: TGTGCCACCATGGGGGCGGCCATCGGCGAGCAGTACTTC
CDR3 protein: CATMGAAIGEQYF

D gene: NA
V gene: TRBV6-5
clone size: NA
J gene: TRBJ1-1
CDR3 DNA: TGTGCCATCCGCCCGGACACCAGACTTAGAACTGAAGCTTTCTTT
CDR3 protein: CAIRPDTRLRTEAFF

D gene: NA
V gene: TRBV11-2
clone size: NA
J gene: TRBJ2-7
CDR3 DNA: TGTGCCAGCAGCTCGAGCCCCTACGAGCAGTACTTC
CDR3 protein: CASSSSPYEQYF

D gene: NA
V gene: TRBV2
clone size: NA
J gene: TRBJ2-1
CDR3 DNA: TGTGCCAGCAGTGAAGCGCGGCTATTGCAGTTCTTC
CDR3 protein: CASSEARLLQFF

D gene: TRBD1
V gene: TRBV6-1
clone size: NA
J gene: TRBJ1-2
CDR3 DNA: TGTGCCAGCAGTGAAGAGGGGACAGGGGGCGCCGGTGGCTACACCTTC
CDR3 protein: CASSEEGTGGAGGYTF

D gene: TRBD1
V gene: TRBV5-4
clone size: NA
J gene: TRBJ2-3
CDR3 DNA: TGTGCCAGCAGCACCAGGACAGGGGTGTCAGATACGCAGTATTTT
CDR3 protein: CASSTRTGVSDTQYF

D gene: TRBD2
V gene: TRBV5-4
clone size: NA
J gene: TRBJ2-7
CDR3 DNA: TGTGCCAGCAGCTTGCCGAGGGAGGGGCACGAGCAGTACTTC
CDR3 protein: CASSLPREGHEQYF

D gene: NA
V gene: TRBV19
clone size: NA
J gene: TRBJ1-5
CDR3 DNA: TGTGCCAGTACCCACCGTGAGCTTAATCAGCCCCAGCATTTT
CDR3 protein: CASTHRELNQPQHF

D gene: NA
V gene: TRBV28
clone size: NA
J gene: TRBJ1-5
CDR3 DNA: TGTGCCAGCAGTTTACCGACAGATCGCAATCAGCCCCAGCATTTT
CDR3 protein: CASSLPTDRNQPQHF

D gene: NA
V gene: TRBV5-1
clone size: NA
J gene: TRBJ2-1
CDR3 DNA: TGCGCCAGCAGCGGGGACACTAACTACAATGAGCAGTTCTTC
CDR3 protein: CASSGDTNYNEQFF

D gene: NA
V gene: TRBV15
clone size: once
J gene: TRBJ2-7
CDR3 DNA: TGTGCCACCAGCAGAGATATTGCTAGCGCCTACGAGCAGTACTTC
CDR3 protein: CATSRDIASAYEQYF

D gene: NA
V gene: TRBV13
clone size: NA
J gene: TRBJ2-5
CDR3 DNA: TGTGCCAGCAGCCCAATCCAAGAGACCCAGTACTTC
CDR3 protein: CASSPIQETQYF

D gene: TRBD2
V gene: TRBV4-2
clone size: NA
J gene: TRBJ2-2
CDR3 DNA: TGTGCCAGCAGCCCCGGACTAGGGACGAACACCGGGGAGCTGTTTTTT
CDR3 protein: CASSPGLGTNTGELFF

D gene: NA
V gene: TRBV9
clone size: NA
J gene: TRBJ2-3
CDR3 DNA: TGTGCCAGCAGCCCATCGGGTAGCCTTGGAGATACGCAGTATTTT
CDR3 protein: CASSPSGSLGDTQYF

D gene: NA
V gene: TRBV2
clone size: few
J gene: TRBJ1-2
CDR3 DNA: TGTGCCAGCAGTGGGGCGAGGGCCATATATGGCTACACCTTC
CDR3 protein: CASSGARAIYGYTF

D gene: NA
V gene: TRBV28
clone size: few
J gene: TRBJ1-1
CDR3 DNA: TGTGCCAGCAGTTTGGACGGAGGCAATGAAGCTTTCTTT
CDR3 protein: CASSLDGGNEAFF